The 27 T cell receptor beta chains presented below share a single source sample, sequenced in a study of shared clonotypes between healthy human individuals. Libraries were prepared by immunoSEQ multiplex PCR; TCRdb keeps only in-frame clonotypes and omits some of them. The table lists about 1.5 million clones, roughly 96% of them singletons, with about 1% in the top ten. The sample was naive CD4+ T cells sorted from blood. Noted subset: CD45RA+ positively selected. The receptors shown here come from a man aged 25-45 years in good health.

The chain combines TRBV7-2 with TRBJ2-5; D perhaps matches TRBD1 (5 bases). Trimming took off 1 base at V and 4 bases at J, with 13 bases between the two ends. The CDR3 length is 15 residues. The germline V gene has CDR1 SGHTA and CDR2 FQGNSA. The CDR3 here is CASSLVQGSIETQYF. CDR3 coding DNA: TGTGCCAGCAGCTTAGTCCAGGGTAGTATAGAGACCCAGTACTTC.

CDR3 region: CASSPRNHNEQFF. CDR3 bases: TGTGCCAGCTCACCACGAAATCACAATGAGCAGTTCTTC. The chain has TRBV18 and TRBJ2-1; D is undetermined. The germline gives CDR1 KGHSH, CDR2 LQKENI. CDR3 size: 13 residues. Deletions cut 1 base from V and 5 bases from J, with 6 bases between. Drawing the rest from reference TRBV18 and TRBJ2-1, the complete variable domain is NAGVMQNPRHLVRRRGQEARLRCSPMKGHSHVYWYRQLPEEGLKFMVYLQKENIIDESGMPKERFSAEFPKEGPSILRIQQVVRGDSAAYFCASSPRNHNEQFFGPGTRLTVL.

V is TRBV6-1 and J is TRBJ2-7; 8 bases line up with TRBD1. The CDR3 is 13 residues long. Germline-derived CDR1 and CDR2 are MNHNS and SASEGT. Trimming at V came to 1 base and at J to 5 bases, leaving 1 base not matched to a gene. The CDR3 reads CASSEDRGDEQYF. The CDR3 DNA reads TGTGCCAGCAGTGAAGACAGGGGGGACGAGCAGTACTTC.

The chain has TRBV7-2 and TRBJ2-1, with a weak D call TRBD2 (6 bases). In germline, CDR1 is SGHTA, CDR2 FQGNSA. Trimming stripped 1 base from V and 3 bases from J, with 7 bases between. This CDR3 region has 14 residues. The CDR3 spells CASSLVRGYNEQFF. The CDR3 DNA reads TGTGCCAGCAGCTTAGTGCGGGGCTACAATGAGCAGTTCTTC.

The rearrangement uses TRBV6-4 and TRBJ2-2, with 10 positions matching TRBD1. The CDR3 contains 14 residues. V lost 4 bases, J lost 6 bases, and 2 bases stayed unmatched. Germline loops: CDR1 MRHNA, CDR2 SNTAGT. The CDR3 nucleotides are TGTGCCAGCAGTGGACAGGGGGCAGCCGGGGAGCTGTTTTTT. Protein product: CASSGQGAAGELFF.

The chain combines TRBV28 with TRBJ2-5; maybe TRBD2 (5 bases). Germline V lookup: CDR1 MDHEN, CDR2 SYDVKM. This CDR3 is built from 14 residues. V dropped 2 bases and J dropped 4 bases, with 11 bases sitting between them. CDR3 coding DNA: TGTGCCAGCAGTTTAGTCCGGGGTCTAGAGACCCAGTACTTC. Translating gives CASSLVRGLETQYF.

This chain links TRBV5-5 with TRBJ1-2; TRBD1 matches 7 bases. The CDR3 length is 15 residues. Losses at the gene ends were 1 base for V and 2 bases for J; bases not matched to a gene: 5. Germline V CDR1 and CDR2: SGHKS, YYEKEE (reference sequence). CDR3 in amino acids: CASSLHQGGNYGYTF. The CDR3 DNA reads TGTGCCAGCAGCTTGCACCAGGGGGGAAACTATGGCTACACCTTC.

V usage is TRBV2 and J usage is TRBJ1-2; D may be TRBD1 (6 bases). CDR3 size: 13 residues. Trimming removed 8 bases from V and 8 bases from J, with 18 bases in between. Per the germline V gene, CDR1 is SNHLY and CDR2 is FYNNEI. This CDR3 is CASEVGQKTGYTF. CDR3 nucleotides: TGTGCCAGCGAGGTCGGACAGAAAACCGGCTACACCTTC.

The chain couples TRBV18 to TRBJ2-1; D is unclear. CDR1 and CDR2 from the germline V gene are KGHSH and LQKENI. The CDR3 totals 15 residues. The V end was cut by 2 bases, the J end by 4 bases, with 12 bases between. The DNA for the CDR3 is TGTGCCAGCTCACCAAAGGTTAATAGGTACAATGAGCAGTTCTTC. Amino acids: CASSPKVNRYNEQFF.

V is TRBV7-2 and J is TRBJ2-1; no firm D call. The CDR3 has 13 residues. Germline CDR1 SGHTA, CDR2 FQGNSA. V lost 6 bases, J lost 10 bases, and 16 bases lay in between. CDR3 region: CASRAAQNLEQFF. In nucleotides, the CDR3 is TGTGCCAGCAGGGCTGCCCAGAATCTAGAGCAGTTCTTC.

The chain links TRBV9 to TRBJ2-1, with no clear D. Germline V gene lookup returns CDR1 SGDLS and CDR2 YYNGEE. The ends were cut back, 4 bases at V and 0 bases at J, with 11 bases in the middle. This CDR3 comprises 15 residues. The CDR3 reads CASSPGRSSYNEQFF. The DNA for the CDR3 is TGTGCCAGCAGCCCCGGGCGGAGCTCCTACAATGAGCAGTTCTTC.

The DNA of the CDR3 is TGCGCCAGCAGCAACATAGCGGGGGTGAATGAGCAGTTCTTC. Protein: CASSNIAGVNEQFF. The V call is TRBV4-1, the J call TRBJ2-1; 9 nucleotides agree with TRBD2. The V gene end was trimmed by 5 bases and the J gene end by 7 bases; junction bases not matched to a gene: 6. Germline assignment: CDR1 MGHRA and CDR2 YSYEKL. The CDR3 has 14 amino acids.

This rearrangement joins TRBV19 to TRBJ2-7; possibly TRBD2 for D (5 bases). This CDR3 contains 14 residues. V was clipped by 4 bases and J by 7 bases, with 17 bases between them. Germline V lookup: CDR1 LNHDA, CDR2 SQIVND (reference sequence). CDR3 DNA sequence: TGTGCCAGTAGTAACCGGGATCTAAAAGGGGAGCAGTACTTC. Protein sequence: CASSNRDLKGEQYF.

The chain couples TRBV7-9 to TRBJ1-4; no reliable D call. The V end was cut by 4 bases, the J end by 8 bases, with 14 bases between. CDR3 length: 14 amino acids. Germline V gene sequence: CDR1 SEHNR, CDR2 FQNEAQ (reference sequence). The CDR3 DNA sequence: TGTGCCAGCAGCTCGAGGTGGGGAGGGGAAAAACTGTTTTTT. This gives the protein CASSSRWGGEKLFF. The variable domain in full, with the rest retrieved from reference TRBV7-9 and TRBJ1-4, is DTGVSQNPRHKITKRGQNVTFRCDPISEHNRLYWYRQTLGQGPEFLTYFQNEAQLEKSRLLSDRFSAERPKGSFSTLEIQRTEQGDSAMYLCASSSRWGGEKLFFGSGTQLSVL.

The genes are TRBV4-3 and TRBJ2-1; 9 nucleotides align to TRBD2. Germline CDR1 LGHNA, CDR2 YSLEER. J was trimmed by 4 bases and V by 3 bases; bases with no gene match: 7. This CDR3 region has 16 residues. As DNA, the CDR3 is TGCGCCAGCAGCCACCGACTAGCGGTACCTTACAATGAGCAGTTCTTC. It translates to CASSHRLAVPYNEQFF.

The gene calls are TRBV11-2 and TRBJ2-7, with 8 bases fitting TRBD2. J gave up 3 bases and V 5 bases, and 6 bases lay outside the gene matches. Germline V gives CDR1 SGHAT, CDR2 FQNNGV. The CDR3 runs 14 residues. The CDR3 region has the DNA TGTGCCAGCAGCGGAGGTAGCGGGAACTACGAGCAGTACTTC. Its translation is CASSGGSGNYEQYF.

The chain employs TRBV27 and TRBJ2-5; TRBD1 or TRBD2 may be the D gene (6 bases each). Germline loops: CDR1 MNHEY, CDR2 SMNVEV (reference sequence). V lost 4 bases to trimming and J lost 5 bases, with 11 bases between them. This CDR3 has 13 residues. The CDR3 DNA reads TGTGCCAGCAGTTATTCGGGGGCGGAGACCCAGTACTTC. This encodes CASSYSGAETQYF.

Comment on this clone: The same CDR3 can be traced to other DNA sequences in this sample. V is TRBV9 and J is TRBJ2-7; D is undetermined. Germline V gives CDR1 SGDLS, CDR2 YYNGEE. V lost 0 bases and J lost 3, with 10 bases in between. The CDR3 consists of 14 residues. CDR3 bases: TGTGCCAGCAGCGTAGGGTTAGTAGGCTACGAGCAGTACTTC. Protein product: CASSVGLVGYEQYF.

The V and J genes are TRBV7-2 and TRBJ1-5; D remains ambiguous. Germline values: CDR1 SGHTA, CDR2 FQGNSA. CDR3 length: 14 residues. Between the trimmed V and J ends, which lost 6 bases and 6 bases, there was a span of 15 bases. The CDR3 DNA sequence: TGTGCCAGCAGTCCACAGCCGTACAGTCAGCCCCAGCATTTT. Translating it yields CASSPQPYSQPQHF.

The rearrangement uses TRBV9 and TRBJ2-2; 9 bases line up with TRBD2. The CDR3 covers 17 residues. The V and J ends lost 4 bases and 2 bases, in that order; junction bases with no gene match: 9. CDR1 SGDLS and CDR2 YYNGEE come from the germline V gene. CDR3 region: CASSPRAGGPNTGELFF. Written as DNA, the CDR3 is TGTGCCAGCAGCCCTAGAGCGGGAGGCCCAAACACCGGGGAGCTGTTTTTT.

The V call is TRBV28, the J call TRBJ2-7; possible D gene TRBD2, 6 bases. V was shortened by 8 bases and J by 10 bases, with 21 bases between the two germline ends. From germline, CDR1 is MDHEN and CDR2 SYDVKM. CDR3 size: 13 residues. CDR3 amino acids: CASGMGLRRGQYF. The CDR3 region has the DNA TGTGCCAGCGGGATGGGCTTAAGGCGGGGACAGTACTTC. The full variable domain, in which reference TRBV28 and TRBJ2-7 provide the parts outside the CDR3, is DVKVTQSSRYLVKRTGEKVFLECVQDMDHENMFWYRQDPGLGLRLIYFSYDVKMKEKGDIPEGYSVSREKKERFSLILESASTNQTSMYLCASGMGLRRGQYFGPGTRLTVT.

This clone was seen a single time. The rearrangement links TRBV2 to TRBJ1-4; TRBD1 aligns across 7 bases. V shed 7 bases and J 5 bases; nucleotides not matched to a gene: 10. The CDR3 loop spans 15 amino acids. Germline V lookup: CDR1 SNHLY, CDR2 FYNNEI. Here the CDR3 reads CASTRSRGMNEKLFF. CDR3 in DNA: TGTGCCAGCACCAGAAGCAGGGGGATGAATGAAAAACTGTTTTTT.

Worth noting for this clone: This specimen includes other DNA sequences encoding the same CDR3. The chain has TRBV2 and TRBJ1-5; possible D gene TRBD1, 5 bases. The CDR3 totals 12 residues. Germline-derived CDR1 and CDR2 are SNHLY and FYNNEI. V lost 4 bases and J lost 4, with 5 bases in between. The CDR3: CASSGGNQPQHF. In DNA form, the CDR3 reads TGTGCCAGCAGTGGGGGGAATCAGCCCCAGCATTTT.

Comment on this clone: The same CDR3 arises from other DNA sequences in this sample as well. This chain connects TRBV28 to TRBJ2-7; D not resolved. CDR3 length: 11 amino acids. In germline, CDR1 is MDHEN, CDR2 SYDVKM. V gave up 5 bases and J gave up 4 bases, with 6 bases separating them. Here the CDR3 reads CASSRPYEQYF. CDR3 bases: TGTGCCAGCAGTCGACCATACGAGCAGTACTTC.

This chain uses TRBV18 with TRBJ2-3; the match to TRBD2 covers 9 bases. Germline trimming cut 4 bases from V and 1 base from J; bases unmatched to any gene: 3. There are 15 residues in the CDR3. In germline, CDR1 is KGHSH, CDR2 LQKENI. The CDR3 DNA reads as TGTGCCAGCTCACAGTCTAGCGGGGGCACAGATACGCAGTATTTT. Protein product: CASSQSSGGTDTQYF.

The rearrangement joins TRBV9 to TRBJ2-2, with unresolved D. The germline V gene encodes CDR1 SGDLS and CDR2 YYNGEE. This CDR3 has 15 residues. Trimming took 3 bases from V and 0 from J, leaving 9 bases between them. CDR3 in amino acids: CASSARGANTGELFF. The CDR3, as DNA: TGTGCCAGCAGCGCGCGAGGCGCGAACACCGGGGAGCTGTTTTTT.

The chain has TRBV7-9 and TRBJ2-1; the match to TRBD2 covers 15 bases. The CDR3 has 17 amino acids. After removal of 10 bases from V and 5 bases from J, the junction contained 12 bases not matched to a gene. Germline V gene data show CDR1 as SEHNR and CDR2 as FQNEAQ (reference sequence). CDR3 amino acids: CATRQGGLAGGNNEQFF. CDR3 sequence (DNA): TGTGCCACCCGACAAGGGGGACTAGCGGGAGGTAACAATGAGCAGTTCTTC.